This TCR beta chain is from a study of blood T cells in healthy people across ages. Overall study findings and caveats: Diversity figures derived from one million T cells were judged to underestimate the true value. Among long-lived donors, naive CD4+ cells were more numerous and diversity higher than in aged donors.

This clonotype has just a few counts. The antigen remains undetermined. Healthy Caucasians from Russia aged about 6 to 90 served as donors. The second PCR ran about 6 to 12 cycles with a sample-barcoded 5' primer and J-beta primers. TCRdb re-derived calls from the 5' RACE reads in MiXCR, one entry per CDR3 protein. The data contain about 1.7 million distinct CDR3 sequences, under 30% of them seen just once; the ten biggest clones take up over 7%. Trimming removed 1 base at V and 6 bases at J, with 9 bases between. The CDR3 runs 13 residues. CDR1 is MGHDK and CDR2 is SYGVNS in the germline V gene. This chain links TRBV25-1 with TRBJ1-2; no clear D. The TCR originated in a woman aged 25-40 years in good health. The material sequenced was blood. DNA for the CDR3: TGTGCCAGCAGTGAATTAAGTTCCGATGGCTACACCTTC. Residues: CASSELSSDGYTF.